This entry lists 5 T cell receptor beta chains sequenced from one sample in a study of blood T cell repertoires in COVID-19. The data were produced by immunoSEQ multiplex PCR, yet TCRdb's version contains in-frame clones alone and is incomplete. Of over 400,000 clones listed, about nine tenths were seen once; the top ten hold 1.4%. Sequencing was carried out using peripheral blood. The receptors were gathered from a woman under 40 with active or convalescent COVID-19.

The V gene is TRBV11-2, the J gene TRBJ2-2; D remains ambiguous. CDR3 length equals 14 residues. The ends were cut back, 3 bases at V and 3 bases at J, with 8 bases in the middle. Germline V gene lookup returns CDR1 SGHAT and CDR2 FQNNGV. The CDR3 reads CASSFIGDTGELFF. Here the CDR3 DNA reads TGTGCCAGCAGCTTTATAGGAGACACCGGGGAGCTGTTTTTT.

The CDR3 sequence is CSVELRSYEQYF. The CDR3 nucleotides are TGCAGCGTTGAACTTCGCAGCTACGAGCAGTACTTC. The genes are TRBV29-1 and TRBJ2-7; D not certain. Trimming shortened V by 2 bases and J by 3 bases, and 8 bases separated the two germline ends. The CDR3 has 12 residues. Germline V gene data show CDR1 as SQVTM and CDR2 as ANQGSEA.

The V gene is TRBV6-5, the J gene TRBJ1-1, with D perhaps matching TRBD1 (6 bases). Germline V gene lookup returns CDR1 MNHEY and CDR2 SVGAGI. CDR3 length: 13 amino acids. V was trimmed by 10 bases and J by 1 base, leaving 13 bases between them. The CDR3 DNA reads as TGTGCCACCACGACAGGAAAGAACACTGAAGCTTTCTTT. This gives the protein CATTTGKNTEAFF.

This chain joins TRBV7-6 and TRBJ2-7; 7 bases align to TRBD1. The CDR3 consists of 15 residues. Germline V CDR1 and CDR2: SGHVS, FNYEAQ. V gave up 5 bases and J gave up 0 bases; unmatched junction bases: 7. This chain's CDR3 is CASSPGTDSSYEQYF. DNA of the CDR3: TGTGCCAGCAGCCCGGGGACAGACAGCTCCTACGAGCAGTACTTC. Full variable domain (rest looked up from reference TRBV7-6 and TRBJ2-7): GAGVSQSPRYKVTKRGQDVALRCDPISGHVSLYWYRQALGQGPEFLTYFNYEAQQDKSGLPNDRFSAERPEGSISTLTIQRTEQRDSAMYRCASSPGTDSSYEQYFGPGTRLTVT.

About this clone: The junction departs from the called germline gene at one end, perhaps through a read error. The chain recombines TRBV2 with TRBJ2-7, with unresolved D. CDR1 and CDR2 from the germline V gene are SNHLY and FYNNEI. The CDR3 is made up of 12 amino acids. In nucleotides, the CDR3 is TGTGCCAGCATCCCCGACGTCGGGTTCACGACTTTC. This gives the protein CASIPDVGFTTF.